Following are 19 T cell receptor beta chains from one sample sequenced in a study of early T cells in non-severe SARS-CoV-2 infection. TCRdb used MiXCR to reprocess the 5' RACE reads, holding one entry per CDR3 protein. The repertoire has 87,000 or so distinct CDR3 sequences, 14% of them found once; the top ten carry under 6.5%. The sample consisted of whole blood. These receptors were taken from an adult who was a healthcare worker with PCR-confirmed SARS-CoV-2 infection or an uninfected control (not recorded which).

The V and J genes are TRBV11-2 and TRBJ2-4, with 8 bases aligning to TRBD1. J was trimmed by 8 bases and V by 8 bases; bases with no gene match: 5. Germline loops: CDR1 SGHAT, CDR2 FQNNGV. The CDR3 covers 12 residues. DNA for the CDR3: TGTGCCAGCCGCCCAGGGGGCGACATTCAGTACTTC. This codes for CASRPGGDIQYF. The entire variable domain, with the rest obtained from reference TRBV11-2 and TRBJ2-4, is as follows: EAGVAQSPRYKIIEKRQSVAFWCNPISGHATLYWYQQILGQGPKLLIQFQNNGVVDDSQLPKDRFSAERLKGVDSTLKIQPAKLEDSAVYLCASRPGGDIQYFGAGTRLSVL.

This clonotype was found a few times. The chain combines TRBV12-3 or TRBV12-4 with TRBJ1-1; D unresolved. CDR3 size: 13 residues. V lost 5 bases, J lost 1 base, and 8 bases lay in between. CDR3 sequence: CASSRAQNTEAFF. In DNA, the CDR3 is TGTGCCAGCAGTCGGGCACAGAACACTGAAGCTTTCTTT.

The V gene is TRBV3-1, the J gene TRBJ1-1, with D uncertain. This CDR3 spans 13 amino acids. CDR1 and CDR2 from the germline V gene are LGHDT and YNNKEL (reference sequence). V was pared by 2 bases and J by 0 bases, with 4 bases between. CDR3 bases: TGTGCCAGCAGCCAATTCCTGAACACTGAAGCTTTCTTT. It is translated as CASSQFLNTEAFF.

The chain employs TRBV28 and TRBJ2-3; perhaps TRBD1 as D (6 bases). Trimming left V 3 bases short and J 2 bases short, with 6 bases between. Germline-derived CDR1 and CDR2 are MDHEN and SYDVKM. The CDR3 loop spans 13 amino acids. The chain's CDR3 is CASSLGATDTQYF. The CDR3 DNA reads TGTGCCAGCAGTTTGGGGGCCACAGATACGCAGTATTTT.

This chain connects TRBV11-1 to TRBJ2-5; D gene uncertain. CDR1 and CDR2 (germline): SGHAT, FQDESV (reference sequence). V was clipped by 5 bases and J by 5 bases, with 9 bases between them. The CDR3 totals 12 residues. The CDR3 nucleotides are TGTGCCAGCAGCAACGTGCGGGAGACCCAGTACTTC. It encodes CASSNVRETQYF.

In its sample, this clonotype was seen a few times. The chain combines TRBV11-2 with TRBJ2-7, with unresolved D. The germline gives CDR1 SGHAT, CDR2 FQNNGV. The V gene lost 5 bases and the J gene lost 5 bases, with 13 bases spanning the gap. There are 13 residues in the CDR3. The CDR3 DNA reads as TGTGCCAGCAGCCTGGGGAACCTGGACGAGCAGTACTTC. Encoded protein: CASSLGNLDEQYF.

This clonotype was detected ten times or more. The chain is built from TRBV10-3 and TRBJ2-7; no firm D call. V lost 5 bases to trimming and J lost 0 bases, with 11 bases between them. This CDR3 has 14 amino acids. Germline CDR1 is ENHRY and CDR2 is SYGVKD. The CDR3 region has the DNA TGTGCCATCAGTCCCTCGGTCAGCTCCTACGAGCAGTACTTC. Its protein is CAISPSVSSYEQYF.

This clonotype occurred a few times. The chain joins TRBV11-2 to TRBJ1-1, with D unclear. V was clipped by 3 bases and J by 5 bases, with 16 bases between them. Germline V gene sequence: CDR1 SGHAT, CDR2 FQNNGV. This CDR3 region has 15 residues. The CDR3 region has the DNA TGTGCCAGCAGCTTCTCGCCGGGATGGGAAACTGAAGCTTTCTTT. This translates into CASSFSPGWETEAFF.

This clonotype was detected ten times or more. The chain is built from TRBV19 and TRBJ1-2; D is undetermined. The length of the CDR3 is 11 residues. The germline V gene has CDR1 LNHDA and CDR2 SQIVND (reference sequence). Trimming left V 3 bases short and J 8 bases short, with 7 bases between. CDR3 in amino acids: CASSIGVGYTF. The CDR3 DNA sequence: TGTGCCAGTAGTATCGGGGTAGGCTACACCTTC.

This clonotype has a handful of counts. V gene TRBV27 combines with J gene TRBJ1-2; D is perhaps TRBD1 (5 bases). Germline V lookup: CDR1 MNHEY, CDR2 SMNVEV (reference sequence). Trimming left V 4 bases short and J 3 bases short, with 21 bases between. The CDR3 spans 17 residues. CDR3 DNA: TGTGCCAGCAGTTCAACCCTAATTGGGGCGCCCTACTATGGCTACACCTTC. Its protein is CASSSTLIGAPYYGYTF.

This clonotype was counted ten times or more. The CDR3 sequence is CASRPGGLSSTDTQYF. In DNA, the CDR3 is TGTGCCAGCAGGCCGGGGGGCCTATCTAGCACAGATACGCAGTATTTT. The rearrangement links TRBV28 to TRBJ2-3, with D maybe TRBD2 (7 bases). V dropped 6 bases and J dropped 0 bases, with 16 bases sitting between them. Germline V gene data show CDR1 as MDHEN and CDR2 as SYDVKM. The CDR3 totals 16 residues.

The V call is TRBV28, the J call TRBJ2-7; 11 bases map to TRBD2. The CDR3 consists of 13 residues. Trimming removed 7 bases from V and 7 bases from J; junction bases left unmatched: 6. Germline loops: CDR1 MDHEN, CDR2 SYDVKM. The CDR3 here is CASITSGGQEQYF. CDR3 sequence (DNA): TGTGCCAGCATCACTAGCGGGGGTCAAGAGCAGTACTTC.

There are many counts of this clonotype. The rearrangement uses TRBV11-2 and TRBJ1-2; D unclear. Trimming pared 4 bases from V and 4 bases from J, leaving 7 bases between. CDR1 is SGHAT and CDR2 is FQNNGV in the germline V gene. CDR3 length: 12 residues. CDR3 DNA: TGTGCCAGCAGCTCGAGCTTCTATGGCTACACCTTC. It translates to CASSSSFYGYTF. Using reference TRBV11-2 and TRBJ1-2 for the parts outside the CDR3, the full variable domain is EAGVAQSPRYKIIEKRQSVAFWCNPISGHATLYWYQQILGQGPKLLIQFQNNGVVDDSQLPKDRFSAERLKGVDSTLKIQPAKLEDSAVYLCASSSSFYGYTFGSGTRLTVV.

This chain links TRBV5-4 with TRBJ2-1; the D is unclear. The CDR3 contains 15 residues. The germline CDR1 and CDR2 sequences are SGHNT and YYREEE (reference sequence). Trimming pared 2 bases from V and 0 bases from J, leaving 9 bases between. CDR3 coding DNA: TGTGCCAGCAGCTTCTCCAGAAACTCCTACAATGAGCAGTTCTTC. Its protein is CASSFSRNSYNEQFF.

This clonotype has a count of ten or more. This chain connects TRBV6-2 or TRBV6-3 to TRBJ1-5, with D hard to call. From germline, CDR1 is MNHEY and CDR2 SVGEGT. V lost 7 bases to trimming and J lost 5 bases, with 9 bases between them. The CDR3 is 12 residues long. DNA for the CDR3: TGTGCCAGCACGGAGGACCATCAGCCCCAGCATTTT. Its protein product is CASTEDHQPQHF.

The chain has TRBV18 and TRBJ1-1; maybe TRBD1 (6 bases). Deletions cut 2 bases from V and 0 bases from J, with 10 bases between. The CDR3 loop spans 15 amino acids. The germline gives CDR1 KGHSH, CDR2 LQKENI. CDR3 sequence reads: CASSPSDSMNTEAFF. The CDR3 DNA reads TGTGCCAGCTCACCATCGGACAGCATGAACACTGAAGCTTTCTTT.

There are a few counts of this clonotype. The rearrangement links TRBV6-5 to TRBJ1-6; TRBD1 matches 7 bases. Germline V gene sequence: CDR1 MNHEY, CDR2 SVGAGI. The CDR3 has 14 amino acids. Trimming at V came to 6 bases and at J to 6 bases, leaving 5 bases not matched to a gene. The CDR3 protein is CASSRGQRNSPLHF. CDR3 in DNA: TGTGCCAGCAGCAGGGGACAGCGTAATTCACCCCTCCACTTT.

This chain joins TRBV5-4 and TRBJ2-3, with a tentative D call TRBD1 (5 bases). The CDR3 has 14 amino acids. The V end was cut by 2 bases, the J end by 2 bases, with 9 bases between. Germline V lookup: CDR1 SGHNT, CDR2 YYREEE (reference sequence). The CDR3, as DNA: TGTGCCAGCAGCTTTACAGGCTTCACAGATACGCAGTATTTT. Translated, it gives CASSFTGFTDTQYF. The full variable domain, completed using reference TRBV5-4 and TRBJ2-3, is ETGVTQSPTHLIKTRGQQVTLRCSSQSGHNTVSWYQQALGQGPQFIFQYYREEENGRGNFPPRFSGLQFPNYSSELNVNALELDDSALYLCASSFTGFTDTQYFGPGTRLTVL.

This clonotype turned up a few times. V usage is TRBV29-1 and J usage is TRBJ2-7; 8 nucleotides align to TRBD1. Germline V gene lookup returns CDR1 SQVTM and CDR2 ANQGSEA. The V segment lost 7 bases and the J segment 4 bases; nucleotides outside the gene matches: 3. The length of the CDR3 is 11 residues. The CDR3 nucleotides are TGCAGCGGACAGGGGACGTACGAGCAGTACTTC. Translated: CSGQGTYEQYF.